Sequencing of this TCR beta chain was carried out in a study of T-cell memory formation after mild COVID-19. Employing constant-segment primers, 5'RACE generated TCR alpha and TCR beta cDNA libraries bearing sample barcodes and UMIs. One entry per CDR3 protein results from TCRdb running MiXCR on the 5' RACE reads. This sample yields roughly 12,000 distinct CDR3 sequences, of which about 14% are seen a single time; 55% belongs to the top ten. Concerning this clonotype itself: Its matching antigen is unknown.

This CDR3 contains 14 residues. Trimming at V came to 3 bases and at J to 2 bases, leaving 3 bases not matched to a gene. Germline assignment: CDR1 SGHTA and CDR2 FQGNSA. The study, taken as a whole, reports: While clones contracting from day 15 to 85 were balanced between CD4 and CD8, later expanders leaned CD4+.

The source material was PBMCs or a T cell subset sorted from them (not recorded which). V is TRBV7-2 and J is TRBJ1-2; 7 bases are a match to TRBD1. This sequence originates from a man between 18 and 29 years old who had mild COVID-19 (a few samples of this study predate the infection). Cell type and time point are not known. CDR3 sequence (DNA): TGTGCCAGCAGCTTCCAGGGGGGGAACTATGGCTACACCTTC. Its protein product is CASSFQGGNYGYTF. Full variable domain (rest looked up from reference TRBV7-2 and TRBJ1-2): GAGVSQSPSNKVTEKGKDVELRCDPISGHTALYWYRQSLGQGLEFLIYFQGNSAPDKSGLPSDRFSAERTGGSVSTLTIQRTQQEDSAVYLCASSFQGGNYGYTFGSGTRLTVV.